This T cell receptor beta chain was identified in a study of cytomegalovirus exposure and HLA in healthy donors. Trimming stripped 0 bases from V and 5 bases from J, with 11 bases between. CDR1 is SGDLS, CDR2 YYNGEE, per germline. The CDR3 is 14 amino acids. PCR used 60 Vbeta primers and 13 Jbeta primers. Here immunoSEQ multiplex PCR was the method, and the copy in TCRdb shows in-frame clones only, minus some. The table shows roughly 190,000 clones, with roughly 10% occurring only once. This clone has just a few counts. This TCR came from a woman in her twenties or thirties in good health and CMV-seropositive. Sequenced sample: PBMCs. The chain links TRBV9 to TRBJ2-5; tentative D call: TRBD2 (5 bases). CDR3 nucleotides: TGTGCCAGCAGCGTAGCGCTCGGGGAGGAGACCCAGTACTTC. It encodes CASSVALGEETQYF.